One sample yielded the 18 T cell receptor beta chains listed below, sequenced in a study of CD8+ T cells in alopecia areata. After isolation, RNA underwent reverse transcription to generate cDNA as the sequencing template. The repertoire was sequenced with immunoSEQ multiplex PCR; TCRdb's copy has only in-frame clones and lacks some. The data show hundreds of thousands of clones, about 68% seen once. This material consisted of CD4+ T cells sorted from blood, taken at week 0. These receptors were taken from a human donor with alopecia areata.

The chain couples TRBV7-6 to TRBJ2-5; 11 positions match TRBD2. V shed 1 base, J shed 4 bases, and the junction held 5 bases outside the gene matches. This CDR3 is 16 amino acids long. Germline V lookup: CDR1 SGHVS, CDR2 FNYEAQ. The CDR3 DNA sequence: TGTGCCAGCAGCTTAGTTAGCGGGGGGGCCGCAGAGACCCAGTACTTC. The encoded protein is CASSLVSGGAAETQYF.

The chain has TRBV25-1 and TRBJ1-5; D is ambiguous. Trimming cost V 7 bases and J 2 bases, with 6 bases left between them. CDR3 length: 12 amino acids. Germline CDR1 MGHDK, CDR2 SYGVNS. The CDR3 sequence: CASTIGNQPQHF. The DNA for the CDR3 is TGTGCCAGCACAATCGGCAATCAGCCCCAGCATTTT. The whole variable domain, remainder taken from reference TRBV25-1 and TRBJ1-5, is EADIYQTPRYLVIGTGKKITLECSQTMGHDKMYWYQQDPGMELHLIHYSYGVNSTEKGDLSSESTVSRIRTEHFPLTLESARPSHTSQYLCASTIGNQPQHFGDGTRLSIL.

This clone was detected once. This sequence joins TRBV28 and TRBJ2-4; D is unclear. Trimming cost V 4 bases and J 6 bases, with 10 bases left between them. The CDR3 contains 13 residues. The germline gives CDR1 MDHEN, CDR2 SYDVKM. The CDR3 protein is CASSSLGRNIQYF. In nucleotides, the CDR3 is TGTGCCAGCAGTTCCCTGGGCAGAAACATTCAGTACTTC.

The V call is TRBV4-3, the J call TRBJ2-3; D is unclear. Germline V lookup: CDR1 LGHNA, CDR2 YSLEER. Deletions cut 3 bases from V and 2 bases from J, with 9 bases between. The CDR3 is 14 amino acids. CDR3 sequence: CASSHSPSTDTQYF. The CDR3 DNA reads TGCGCCAGCAGCCACAGCCCGTCCACAGATACGCAGTATTTT.

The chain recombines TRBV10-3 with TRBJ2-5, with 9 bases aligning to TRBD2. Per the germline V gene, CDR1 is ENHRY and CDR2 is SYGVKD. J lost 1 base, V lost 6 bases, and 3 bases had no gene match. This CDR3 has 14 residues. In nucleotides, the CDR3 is TGTGCCATCAGAGAAGCGGGGGGCCAAGAGACCCAGTACTTC. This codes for CAIREAGGQETQYF.

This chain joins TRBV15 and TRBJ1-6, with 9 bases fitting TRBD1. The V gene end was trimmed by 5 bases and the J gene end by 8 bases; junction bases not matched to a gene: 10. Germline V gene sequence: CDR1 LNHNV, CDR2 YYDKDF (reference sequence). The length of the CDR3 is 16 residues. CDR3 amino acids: CATSGGGDREDSPLHF. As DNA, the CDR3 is TGTGCCACCAGCGGAGGGGGGGACAGGGAGGATTCACCCCTCCACTTT.

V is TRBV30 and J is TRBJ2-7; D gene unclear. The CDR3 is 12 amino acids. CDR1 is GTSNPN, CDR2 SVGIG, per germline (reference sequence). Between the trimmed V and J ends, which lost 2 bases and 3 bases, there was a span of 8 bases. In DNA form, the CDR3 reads TGTGCCTGGAGTTACGGATTCTACGAGCAGTACTTC. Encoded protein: CAWSYGFYEQYF. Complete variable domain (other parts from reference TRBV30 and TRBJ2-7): SQTIHQWPATLVQPVGSPLSLECTVEGTSNPNLYWYRQAAGRGLQLLFYSVGIGQISSEVPQNLSASRPQDRQFILSSKKLLLSDSGFYLCAWSYGFYEQYFGPGTRLTVT.

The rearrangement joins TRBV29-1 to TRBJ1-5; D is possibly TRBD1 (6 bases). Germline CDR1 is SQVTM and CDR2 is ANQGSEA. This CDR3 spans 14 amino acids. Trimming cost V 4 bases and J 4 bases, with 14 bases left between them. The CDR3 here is CSVVLQGTNQPQHF. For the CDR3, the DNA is TGCAGCGTTGTTCTTCAGGGGACGAATCAGCCCCAGCATTTT.

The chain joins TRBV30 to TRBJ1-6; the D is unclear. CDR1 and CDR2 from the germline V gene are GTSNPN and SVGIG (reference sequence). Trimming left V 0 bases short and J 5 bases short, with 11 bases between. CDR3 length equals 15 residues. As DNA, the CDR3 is TGTGCCTGGAGTGTATTTAGCGGGAATAATTCACCCCTCCACTTT. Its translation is CAWSVFSGNNSPLHF.

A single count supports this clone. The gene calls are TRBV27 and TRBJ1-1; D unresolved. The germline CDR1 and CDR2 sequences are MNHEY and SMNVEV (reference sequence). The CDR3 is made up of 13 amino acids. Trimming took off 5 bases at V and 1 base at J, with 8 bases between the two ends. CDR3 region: CASSHNGNTEAFF. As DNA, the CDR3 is TGTGCCAGCAGTCATAACGGGAACACTGAAGCTTTCTTT.

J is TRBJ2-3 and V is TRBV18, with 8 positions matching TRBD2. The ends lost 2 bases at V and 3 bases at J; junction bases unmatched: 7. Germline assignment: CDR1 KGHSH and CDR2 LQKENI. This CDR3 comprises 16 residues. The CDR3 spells CASSPFRGGNTDTQYF. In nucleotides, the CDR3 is TGTGCCAGCTCACCATTTCGCGGGGGGAATACAGATACGCAGTATTTT.

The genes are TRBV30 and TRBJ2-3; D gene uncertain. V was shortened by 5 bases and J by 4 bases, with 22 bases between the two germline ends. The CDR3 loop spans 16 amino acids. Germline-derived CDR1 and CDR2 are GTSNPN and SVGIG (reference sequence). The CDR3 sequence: CAWLKTASPRADTQYF. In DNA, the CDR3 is TGTGCCTGGTTGAAGACGGCCAGCCCTAGGGCAGATACGCAGTATTTT.

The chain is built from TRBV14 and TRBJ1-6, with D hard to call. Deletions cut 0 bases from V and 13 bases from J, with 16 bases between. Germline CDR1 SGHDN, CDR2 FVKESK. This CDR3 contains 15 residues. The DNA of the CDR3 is TGTGCCAGCAGCCAAGAGAGGCCCTTTGTGTCGCCCCTCCACTTT. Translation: CASSQERPFVSPLHF. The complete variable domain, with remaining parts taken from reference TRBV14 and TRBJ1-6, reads EAGVTQFPSHSVIEKGQTVTLRCDPISGHDNLYWYRRVMGKEIKFLLHFVKESKQDESGMPNNRFLAERTGGTYSTLKVQPAELEDSGVYFCASSQERPFVSPLHFGNGTRLTVT.

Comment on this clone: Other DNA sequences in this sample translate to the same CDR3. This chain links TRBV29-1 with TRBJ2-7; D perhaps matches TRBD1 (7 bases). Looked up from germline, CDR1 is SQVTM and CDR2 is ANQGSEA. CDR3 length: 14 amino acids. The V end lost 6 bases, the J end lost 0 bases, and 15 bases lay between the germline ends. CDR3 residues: CSVGRTGSSYEQYF. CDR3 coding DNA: TGCAGCGTAGGGAGGACAGGTAGCTCCTACGAGCAGTACTTC.

The CDR3 DNA reads TGTGCCTGGAGTGGCGGGGCTTCACCCCTCCACTTT. Protein sequence: CAWSGGASPLHF. The chain couples TRBV30 to TRBJ1-6; D might be TRBD1 (5 bases). Germline assignment: CDR1 GTSNPN and CDR2 SVGIG (reference sequence). The CDR3 spans 12 residues. Trimming took off 1 base at V and 9 bases at J, with 7 bases between the two ends.

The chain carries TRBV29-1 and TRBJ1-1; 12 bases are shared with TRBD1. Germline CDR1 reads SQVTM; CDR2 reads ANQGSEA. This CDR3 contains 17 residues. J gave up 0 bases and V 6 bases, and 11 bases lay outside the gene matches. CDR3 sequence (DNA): TGCAGCGTAGCACCCACCGGGACAGGGGGCTTGAACACTGAAGCTTTCTTT. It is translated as CSVAPTGTGGLNTEAFF.

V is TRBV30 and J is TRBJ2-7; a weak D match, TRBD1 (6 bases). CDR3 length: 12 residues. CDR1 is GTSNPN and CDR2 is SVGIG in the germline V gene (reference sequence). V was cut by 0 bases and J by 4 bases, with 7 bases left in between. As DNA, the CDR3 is TGTGCCTGGAGTGTACAGGGTTACGAGCAGTACTTC. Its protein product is CAWSVQGYEQYF.

The CDR3 DNA sequence: TGTGCCAGCAGCTTAAGGGCAGGGCGAGAGACCCAGTACTTC. As protein: CASSLRAGRETQYF. The chain has TRBV7-3 and TRBJ2-5; the D gene is possibly TRBD1 (5 bases). There are 14 residues in the CDR3. Germline V gene data show CDR1 as SGHTA and CDR2 as FQGTGA. V was cut by 1 base and J by 4 bases, with 10 bases left in between.